Below are 8 T cell receptor beta chains sequenced from a single sample in a study of blood T cell repertoires in COVID-19. Here immunoSEQ multiplex PCR was the method, and the copy in TCRdb shows in-frame clones only, minus some. The sample yields about 230,000 clones, 86% seen once. Sequenced input: peripheral blood. The receptors were sampled from a man in his forties or fifties with COVID-19, enrolled during active disease.

The rearrangement links TRBV2 to TRBJ2-1; the D gene is possibly TRBD1 (7 bases). Trimming cost V 4 bases and J 12 bases, with 10 bases left between them. Germline V lookup: CDR1 SNHLY, CDR2 FYNNEI. The CDR3 runs 11 residues. The CDR3 bases are TGTGCCAGCAGTGGGGGGGACAGGCAGTTCTTC. Translated, it gives CASSGGDRQFF.

The rearrangement uses TRBV5-1 and TRBJ1-1; tentative D call: TRBD1 (5 bases). Trimming left V 1 base short and J 4 bases short, with 14 bases between. This CDR3 spans 15 amino acids. Germline CDR1 SGHRS, CDR2 YFSETQ. The CDR3: CASSLTQGWSTEAFF. The CDR3 region has the DNA TGCGCCAGCAGCTTGACGCAGGGTTGGTCCACTGAAGCTTTCTTT.

Remarks on this clone: The sample carries other DNA sequences with the same CDR3. This sequence joins TRBV5-6 and TRBJ2-7; 10 bases are shared with TRBD1. Germline V gene data show CDR1 as SGHDT and CDR2 as YYEEEE. CDR3 size: 15 residues. V lost 0 bases and J lost 3; bases outside the gene matches: 3. Here the CDR3 DNA reads TGTGCCAGCAGCTTGGCGGGACAGGGGAACTACGAGCAGTACTTC. Translated: CASSLAGQGNYEQYF.

This clone appeared once. The rearrangement joins TRBV15 to TRBJ2-5; 8 bases fit TRBD2. The J segment lost 4 bases and the V segment lost 1 base, leaving 5 bases of the junction unmatched. Per germline, CDR1 LNHNV and CDR2 YYDKDF (reference sequence). The CDR3 is 15 amino acids. Here the CDR3 reads CATSRAAGVGETQYF. CDR3 bases: TGTGCCACCAGCAGAGCAGCGGGGGTCGGAGAGACCCAGTACTTC. Looking up the rest from reference TRBV15 and TRBJ2-5 gives the full variable domain: DAMVIQNPRYQVTQFGKPVTLSCSQTLNHNVMYWYQQKSSQAPKLLFHYYDKDFNNEADTPDNFQSRRPNTSFCFLDIRSPGLGDTAMYLCATSRAAGVGETQYFGPGTRLLVL.

The chain carries TRBV6-2 or TRBV6-3 and TRBJ1-5; D ambiguous. The CDR3 contains 13 residues. V gave up 4 bases and J gave up 5 bases, with 9 bases separating them. In germline, CDR1 is MNHEY, CDR2 SVGEGT. In DNA, the CDR3 is TGTGCCAGCAGTTGGGGAGGGCATCAGCCCCAGCATTTT. Translation gives CASSWGGHQPQHF.

The V and J genes are TRBV21-1 and TRBJ1-1; the table's D gene call, TRBD1, was not cross checked with the DNA. TRBV21-1 represents a pseudogene. This CDR3 comprises 14 residues. CDR3 DNA sequence: TGTGCCAGCAGCCCCCTTAGGGGGAACACTGAAGCTTTCTTT. It yields the protein CASSPLRGNTEAFF.

V gene TRBV9 combines with J gene TRBJ2-2; D is unclear. V was clipped by 3 bases and J by 8 bases, with 8 bases between them. The CDR3 totals 12 residues. CDR1 and CDR2 (germline): SGDLS, YYNGEE. CDR3 bases: TGTGCCAGCAGCGGGGCCGCAGGGGAGCTGTTTTTT. Translation gives CASSGAAGELFF. Full variable domain (missing parts from reference TRBV9 and TRBJ2-2): DSGVTQTPKHLITATGQRVTLRCSPRSGDLSVYWYQQSLDQGLQFLIQYYNGEERAKGNILERFSAQQFPDLHSELNLSSLELGDSALYFCASSGAAGELFFGEGSRLTVL.

This clone appeared a single time. V usage is TRBV6-1 and J usage is TRBJ1-5; D unclear. CDR3 size: 15 residues. The germline CDR1 and CDR2 sequences are MNHNS and SASEGT. Trimming left V 1 base short and J 0 bases short, with 7 bases between. The CDR3 coding sequence is TGTGCCAGCAGTGAAGGCAGAATTAGCAATCAGCCCCAGCATTTT. This gives the protein CASSEGRISNQPQHF.